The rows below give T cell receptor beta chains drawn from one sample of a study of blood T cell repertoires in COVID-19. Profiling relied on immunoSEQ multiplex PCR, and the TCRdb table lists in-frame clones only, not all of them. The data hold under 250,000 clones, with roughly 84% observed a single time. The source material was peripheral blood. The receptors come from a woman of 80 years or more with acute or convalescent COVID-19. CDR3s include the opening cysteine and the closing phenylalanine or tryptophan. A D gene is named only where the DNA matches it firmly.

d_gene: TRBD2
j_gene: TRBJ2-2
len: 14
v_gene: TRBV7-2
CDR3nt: TGTGCCAGCAGCACGGGACTAGCGGGGGGGCCGCTGTTTTTT
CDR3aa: CASSTGLAGGPLFF

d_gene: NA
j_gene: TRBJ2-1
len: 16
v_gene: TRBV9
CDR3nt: TGTGCCAGCAGCCCACTAGTGGGGGCCACCTACAATGAGCAGTTCTTC
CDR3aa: CASSPLVGATYNEQFF

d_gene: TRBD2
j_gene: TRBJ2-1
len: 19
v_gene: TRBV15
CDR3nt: TGTGCCACCAGCAGAGACCCACCGATCTTAAGCGGGGGATACAATGAGCAGTTCTTC
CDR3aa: CATSRDPPILSGGYNEQFF

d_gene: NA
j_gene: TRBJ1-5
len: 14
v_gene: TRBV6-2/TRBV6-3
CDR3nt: TGTGCCAGCAGTTACCCCCAGAATGATCAGCCCCAGCATTTT
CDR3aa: CASSYPQNDQPQHF

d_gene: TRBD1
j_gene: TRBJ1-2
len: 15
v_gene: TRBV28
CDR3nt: TGTGCCAGCAGAGACGGGACAGCCCCTAACTATGGCTACACCTTC
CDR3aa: CASRDGTAPNYGYTF

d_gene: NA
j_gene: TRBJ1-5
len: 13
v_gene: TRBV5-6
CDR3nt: TGTGCCAGCAGCTTGCACGGTAGTCAGCCCCAGCATTTT
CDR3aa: CASSLHGSQPQHF

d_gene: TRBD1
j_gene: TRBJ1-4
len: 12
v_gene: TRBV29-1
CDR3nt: TGCAGCTTCCGACAGGGGGGCGAAAAACTGTTTTTT
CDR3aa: CSFRQGGEKLFF

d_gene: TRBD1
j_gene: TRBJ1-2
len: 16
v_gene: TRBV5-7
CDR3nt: TGTGCCAGCAGCTTACGACAGGGGGGTATCAACTATGGCTACACCTTC
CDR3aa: CASSLRQGGINYGYTF

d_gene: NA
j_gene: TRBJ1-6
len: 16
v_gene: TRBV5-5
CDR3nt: TGTGCCAGCAGCTTGTTACAGGGCTCCTATAATTCACCCCTCCACTTT
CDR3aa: CASSLLQGSYNSPLHF

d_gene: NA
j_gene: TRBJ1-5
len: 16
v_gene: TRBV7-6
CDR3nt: TGTGCCAGCAGCTTAGGACAGGCATATAGCAATCAGCCCCAGCATTTT
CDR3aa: CASSLGQAYSNQPQHF

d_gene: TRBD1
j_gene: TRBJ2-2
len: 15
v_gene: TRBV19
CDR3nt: TGTGCCAGTAGTATTAGGACAGGTTACACCGGGGAGCTGTTTTTT
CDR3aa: CASSIRTGYTGELFF